Below, one T cell receptor (beta chain) is given with its context. These data come from a study of blood T cell repertoires in COVID-19. The overall study: Samples taken during acute and convalescent COVID-19 were collected in the United States, Italy and Spain.

Germline-derived CDR1 and CDR2 are SGHRS and YFSETQ. The CDR3 totals 14 residues. The J segment lost 0 bases and the V segment lost 9 bases, leaving 5 bases of the junction unmatched. The table came from immunoSEQ multiplex PCR; TCRdb's copy has only in-frame clones and leaves some out. The sample includes about 170,000 clones, around four fifths of them seen just once. The material sequenced was PBMCs or T cells enriched from blood (not recorded which). The chain joins TRBV5-1 to TRBJ1-3; TRBD1 agrees at 8 bases. This clonotype originated in a woman aged 50 to 60 who had recovered from COVID-19. This CDR3 reads CATSTGGSGNTIYF. CDR3 nucleotide sequence: TGCGCCACCTCAACAGGGGGCTCTGGAAACACCATATATTTT.